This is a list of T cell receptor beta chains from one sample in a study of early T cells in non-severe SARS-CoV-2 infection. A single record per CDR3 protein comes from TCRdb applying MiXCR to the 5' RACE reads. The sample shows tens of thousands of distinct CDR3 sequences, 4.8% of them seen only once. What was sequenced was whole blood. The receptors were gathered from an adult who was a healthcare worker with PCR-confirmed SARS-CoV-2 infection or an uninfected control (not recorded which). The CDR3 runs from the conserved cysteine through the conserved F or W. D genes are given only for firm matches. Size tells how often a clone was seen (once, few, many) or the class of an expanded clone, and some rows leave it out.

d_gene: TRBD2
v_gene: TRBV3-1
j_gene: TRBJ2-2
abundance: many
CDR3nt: TGTGCCAGCAGCCGCCCTAACTGGGGGGCTAGCGGGGGGCGGGAGCTGTTTTTT
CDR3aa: CASSRPNWGASGGRELFF

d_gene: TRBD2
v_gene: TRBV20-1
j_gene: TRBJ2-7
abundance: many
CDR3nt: TGCAGTGCTAGGACTAGCGGATACGAGCAGTACTTC
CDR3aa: CSARTSGYEQYF

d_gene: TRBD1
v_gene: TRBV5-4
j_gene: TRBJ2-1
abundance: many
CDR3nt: TGTGCCAGCAGCCAGGGACAGGGGGCGTTCAATGAGCAGTTCTTC
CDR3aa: CASSQGQGAFNEQFF

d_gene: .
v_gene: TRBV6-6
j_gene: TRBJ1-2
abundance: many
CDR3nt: TGTGCCAGCGGGTTTGGGGACACCCATGGCTACACCTTC
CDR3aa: CASGFGDTHGYTF

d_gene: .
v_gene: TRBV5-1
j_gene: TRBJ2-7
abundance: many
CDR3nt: TGCGCCAGCAGCGGCGGAACAGGGAATGGCTACGAGCAGTACTTC
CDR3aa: CASSGGTGNGYEQYF

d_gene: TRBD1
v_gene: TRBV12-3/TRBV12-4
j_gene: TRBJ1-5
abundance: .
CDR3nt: TGTGCCAGCAGTCGGGACAGGGGTAGCAATCAGCCCCAGCATTTT
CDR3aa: CASSRDRGSNQPQHF

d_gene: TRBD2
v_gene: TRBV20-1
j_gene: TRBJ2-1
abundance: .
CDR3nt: TGCAGTGCTGCCCGTACACCGGGACTAGCGGGGGGCCTAAGCAACAATGAGCAGTTCTTC
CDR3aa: CSAARTPGLAGGLSNNEQFF

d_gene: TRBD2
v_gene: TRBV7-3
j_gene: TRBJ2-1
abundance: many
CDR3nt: TGTGCCAGCAGCTCAGAACTAGCGGGAGGGACCGATGAGCAGTTCTTC
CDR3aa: CASSSELAGGTDEQFF

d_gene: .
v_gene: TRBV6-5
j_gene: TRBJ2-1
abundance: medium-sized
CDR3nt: TGTGCCAGCAGTGGCGGGACACCCAGCTCCTACAATGAGCAGTTCTTC
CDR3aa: CASSGGTPSSYNEQFF

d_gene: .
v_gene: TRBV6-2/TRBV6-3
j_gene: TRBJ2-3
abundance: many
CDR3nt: TGTGCCAGGACAGATACGCAGTATTTT
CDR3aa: CARTDTQYF

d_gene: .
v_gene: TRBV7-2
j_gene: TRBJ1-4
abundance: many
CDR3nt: TGTGCCAGCAGCTTGTCGGGGCTTGGTGAAAAACTGTTTTTT
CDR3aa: CASSLSGLGEKLFF

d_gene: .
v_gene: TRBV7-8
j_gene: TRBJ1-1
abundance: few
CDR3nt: TGTGCCAGCAGCTTAGACTTTTGGGGGAGAAAGAACACTGAAGCTTTCTTT
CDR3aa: CASSLDFWGRKNTEAFF

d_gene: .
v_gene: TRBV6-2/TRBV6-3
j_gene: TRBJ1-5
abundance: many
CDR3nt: TGTGCCAGCAGCCCCAGGGATCAGCCCCAGCATTTT
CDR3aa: CASSPRDQPQHF

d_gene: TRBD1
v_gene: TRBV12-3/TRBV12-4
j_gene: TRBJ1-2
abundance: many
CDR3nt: TGTGCCAGCAGTCCCTATACCCAGGGACAGAACGGCTACACCTTC
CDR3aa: CASSPYTQGQNGYTF

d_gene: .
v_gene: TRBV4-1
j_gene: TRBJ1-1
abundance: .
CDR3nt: TGCGCCAGCAGCCCCATAACAGAGAACACTGAAGCTTTCTTT
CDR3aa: CASSPITENTEAFF

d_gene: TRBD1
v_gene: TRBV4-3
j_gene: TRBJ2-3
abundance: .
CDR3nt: TGCGCCAGCAGCCAAACGGTAACCGGGACAGGGGGCATGGCCACAGATACGCAGTATTTT
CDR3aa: CASSQTVTGTGGMATDTQYF

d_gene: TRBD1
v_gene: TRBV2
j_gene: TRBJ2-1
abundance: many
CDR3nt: TGTGCCAGCAGTGGGGACAGGCAATCCTACAATGAGCAGTTCTTC
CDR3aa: CASSGDRQSYNEQFF

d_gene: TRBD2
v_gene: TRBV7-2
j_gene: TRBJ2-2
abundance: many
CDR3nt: TGTGCCAGCAGTTATGGACTAGCCCCCGGGGAGCTGTTTTTT
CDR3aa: CASSYGLAPGELFF

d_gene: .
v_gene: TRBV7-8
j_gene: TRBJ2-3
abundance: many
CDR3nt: TGTGCCAGCAGCTCATCCTCGGGGACCGTGTTAGCTGTAGATACGCAGTATTTT
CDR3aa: CASSSSSGTVLAVDTQYF

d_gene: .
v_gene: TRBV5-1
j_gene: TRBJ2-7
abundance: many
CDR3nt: TGCGCCAGCAGCTTGGCCGGCTCCGAGCAGTACTTC
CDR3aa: CASSLAGSEQYF

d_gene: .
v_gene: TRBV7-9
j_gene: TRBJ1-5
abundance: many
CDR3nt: TGTGCCAGCAGCTTAGGAGGGCCCCAGCATTTT
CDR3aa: CASSLGGPQHF

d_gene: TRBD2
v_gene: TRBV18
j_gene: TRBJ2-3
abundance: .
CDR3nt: TGTGCCAGCGCATGGGCACTAGCGGGGACCACAGATACGCAGTATTTT
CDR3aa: CASAWALAGTTDTQYF

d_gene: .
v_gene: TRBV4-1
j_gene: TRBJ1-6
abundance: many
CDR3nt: TGCGCCAGCAGCCAACCCCAGGGCGGTTCACCCCTCCACTTT
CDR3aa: CASSQPQGGSPLHF

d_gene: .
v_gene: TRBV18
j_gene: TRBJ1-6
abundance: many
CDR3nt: TGTGCCAGCTCACCAGGACAAAATAATTCACCCCTCCACTTT
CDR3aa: CASSPGQNNSPLHF

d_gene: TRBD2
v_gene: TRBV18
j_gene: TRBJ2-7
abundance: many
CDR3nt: TGTGCCAGCTCTCCCCTCGGGACTAGCGGGATCTACGAGCAGTACTTC
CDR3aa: CASSPLGTSGIYEQYF

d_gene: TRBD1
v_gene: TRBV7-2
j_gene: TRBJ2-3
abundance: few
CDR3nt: TGTGCCAGCAGCTTAGGGACAGGGGATTATACGCAGTATTTT
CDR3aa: CASSLGTGDYTQYF

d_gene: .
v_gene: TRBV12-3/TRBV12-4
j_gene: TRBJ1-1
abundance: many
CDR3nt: TGTGCCAGCAGAACGGGACTTCCAAACACTGAAGCTTTCTTT
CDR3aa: CASRTGLPNTEAFF

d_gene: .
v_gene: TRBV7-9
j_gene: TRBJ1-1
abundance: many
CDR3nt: TGTGCCAGCAGCTTAGACGGAGAGAGCACTGAAGCTTTCTTT
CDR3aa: CASSLDGESTEAFF

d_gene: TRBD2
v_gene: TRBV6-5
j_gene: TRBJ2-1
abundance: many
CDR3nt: TGTGCCAGCAGCTGGGGACTAGCGGGAGTTATTGAGCAGTTCTTC
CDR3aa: CASSWGLAGVIEQFF

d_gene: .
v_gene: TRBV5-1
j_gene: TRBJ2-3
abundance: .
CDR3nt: TGCGCCAGCAGCTCCGGGACAACTGTTAGCACAGATACGCAGTATTTT
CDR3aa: CASSSGTTVSTDTQYF

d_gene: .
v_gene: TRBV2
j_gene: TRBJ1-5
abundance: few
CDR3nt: TGTGCCAGCAGTAGGGAGGATCAGCCCCAGCATTTT
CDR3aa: CASSREDQPQHF

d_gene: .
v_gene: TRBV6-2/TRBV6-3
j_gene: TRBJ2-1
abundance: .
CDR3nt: TGTGCCAGCAGTTACGAGGGCCCCCACAATGAGCAGTTCTTC
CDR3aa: CASSYEGPHNEQFF

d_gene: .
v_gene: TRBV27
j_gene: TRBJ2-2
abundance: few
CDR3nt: TGTGCCAGCAGCCCTAGAAGCAGACACACCGGGGAGCTGTTTTTT
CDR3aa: CASSPRSRHTGELFF

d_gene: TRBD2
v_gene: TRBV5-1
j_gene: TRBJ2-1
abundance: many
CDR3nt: TGCGCCAGCAGCTGGGGGACTAGCTACAATGAGCAGTTCTTC
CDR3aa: CASSWGTSYNEQFF

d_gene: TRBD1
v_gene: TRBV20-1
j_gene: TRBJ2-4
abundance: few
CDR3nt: TGCAGTGCTAGAGACCCTACAGGGGGCAAAAACATTCAGTACTTC
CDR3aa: CSARDPTGGKNIQYF

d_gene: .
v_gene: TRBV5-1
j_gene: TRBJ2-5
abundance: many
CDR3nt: TGCGCCAGCAGCTCGAAAAGGGAGACCCAGTACTTC
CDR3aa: CASSSKRETQYF

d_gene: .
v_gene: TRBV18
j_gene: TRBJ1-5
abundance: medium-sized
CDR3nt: TGTGCCAGCTCACCAGGGCTGGGGGCTGGCAATCAGCCCCAGCATTTT
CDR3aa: CASSPGLGAGNQPQHF

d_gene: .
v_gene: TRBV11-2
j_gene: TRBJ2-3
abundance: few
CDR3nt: TGTGCCAGCAGTACCTCTTACATAAGGGGTACGCAGTATTTT
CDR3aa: CASSTSYIRGTQYF

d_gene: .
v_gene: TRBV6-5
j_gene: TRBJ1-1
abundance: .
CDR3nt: TGTGCCAGCAGTGCCTGGGATCGGGCTTTCTTT
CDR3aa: CASSAWDRAFF

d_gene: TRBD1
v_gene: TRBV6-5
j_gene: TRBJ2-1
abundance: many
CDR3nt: TGTGCCAGCAGTTACGGGCGAACGGACAGGGGGGCCTACAATGAGCAGTTCTTC
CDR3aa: CASSYGRTDRGAYNEQFF

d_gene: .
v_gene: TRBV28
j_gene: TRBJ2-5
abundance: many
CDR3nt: TGTGCCAGCAGTTTTCTAACACGGTCAGGGACCCAGTACTTC
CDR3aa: CASSFLTRSGTQYF

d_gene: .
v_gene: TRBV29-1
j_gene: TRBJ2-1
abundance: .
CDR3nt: TGCAGCGTTGAATCGGACAGCCTCAATGAGCAGTTCTTC
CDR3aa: CSVESDSLNEQFF

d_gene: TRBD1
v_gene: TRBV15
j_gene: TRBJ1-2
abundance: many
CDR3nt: TGTGCCACCAGCACCCCCGGGACAGGGGCCTCAAACTATGGCTACACCTTC
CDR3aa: CATSTPGTGASNYGYTF

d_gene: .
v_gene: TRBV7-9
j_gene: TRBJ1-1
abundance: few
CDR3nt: TGTGCCAGCAGCTTATCCAAGAACACTGAAGCTTTCTTT
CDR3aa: CASSLSKNTEAFF

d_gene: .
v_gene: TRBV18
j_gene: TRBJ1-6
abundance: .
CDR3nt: TGTGCCAGCTCACCACCGAGCTATAATTCACCCCTCCACTTT
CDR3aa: CASSPPSYNSPLHF

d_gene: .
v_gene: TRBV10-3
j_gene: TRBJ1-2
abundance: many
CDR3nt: TGTGCCATCAGTGAAAGGTTATATGGCTACACCTTC
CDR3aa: CAISERLYGYTF

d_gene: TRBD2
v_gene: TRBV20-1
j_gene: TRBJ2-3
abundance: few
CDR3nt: TGCAGTGCACTCACTAGCGGGGGGGTGGATACGCAGTATTTT
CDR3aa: CSALTSGGVDTQYF

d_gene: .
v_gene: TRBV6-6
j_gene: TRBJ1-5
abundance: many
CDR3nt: TGTGCCAGCAGTTACTCGGAGACGAATCAGCCCCAGCATTTT
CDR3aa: CASSYSETNQPQHF

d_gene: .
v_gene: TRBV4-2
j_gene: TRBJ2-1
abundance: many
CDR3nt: TGTGCCAGCAGCCAAGGGCCCGACAATGAGCAGTTCTTC
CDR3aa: CASSQGPDNEQFF

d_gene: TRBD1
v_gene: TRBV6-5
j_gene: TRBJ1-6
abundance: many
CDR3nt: TGTGCCAGCAGTCGGGGACAGGGTCTTAGCTCCTATAATTCACCCCTCCACTTT
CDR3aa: CASSRGQGLSSYNSPLHF

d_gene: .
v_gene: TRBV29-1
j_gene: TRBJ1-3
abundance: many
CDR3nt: TGCAGCGTTGATGAGGGGTACTCTGGAAACACCATATATTTT
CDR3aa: CSVDEGYSGNTIYF

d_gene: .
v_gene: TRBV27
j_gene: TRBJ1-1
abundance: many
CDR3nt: TGTGCCAGCAGTACGGGTCAGGCAGAGGCTTTCTTT
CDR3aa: CASSTGQAEAFF

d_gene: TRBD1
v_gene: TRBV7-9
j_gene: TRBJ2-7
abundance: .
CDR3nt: TGTGCCAGCAGCTTCCCCCAGGGTCAGGGGGCCTCCTACGAGCAGTACTTC
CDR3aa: CASSFPQGQGASYEQYF

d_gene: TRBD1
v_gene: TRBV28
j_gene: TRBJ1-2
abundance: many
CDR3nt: TGTGCCAGCAGTACACAACCGGGACAGGGAAACTATGGCTACACCTTC
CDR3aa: CASSTQPGQGNYGYTF

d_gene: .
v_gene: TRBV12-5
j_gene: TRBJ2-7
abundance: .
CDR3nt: TGTGCTAGTGGTTTAGGGCTCAACGAGCAGTACTTC
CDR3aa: CASGLGLNEQYF

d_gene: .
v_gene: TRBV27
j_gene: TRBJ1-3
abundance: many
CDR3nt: TGTGCCAGCAGGGAAGAAAACACCATATATTTT
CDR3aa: CASREENTIYF

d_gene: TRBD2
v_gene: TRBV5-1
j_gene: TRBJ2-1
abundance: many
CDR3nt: TGCGCCAGCAGCCCAACAGGAGCGGGAGGGCCATTCAATGAGCAGTTCTTC
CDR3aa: CASSPTGAGGPFNEQFF

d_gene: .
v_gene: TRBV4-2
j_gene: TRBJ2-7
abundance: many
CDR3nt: TGTGCCAGCAGCCAAACAGGGTACGGGTACGAGCAGTACTTC
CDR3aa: CASSQTGYGYEQYF

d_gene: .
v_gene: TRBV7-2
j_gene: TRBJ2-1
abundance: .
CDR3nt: TGTGCCAGCAGCCTTACAAGGGGGGGTAGCTCCTACAATGAGCAGTTCTTC
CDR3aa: CASSLTRGGSSYNEQFF